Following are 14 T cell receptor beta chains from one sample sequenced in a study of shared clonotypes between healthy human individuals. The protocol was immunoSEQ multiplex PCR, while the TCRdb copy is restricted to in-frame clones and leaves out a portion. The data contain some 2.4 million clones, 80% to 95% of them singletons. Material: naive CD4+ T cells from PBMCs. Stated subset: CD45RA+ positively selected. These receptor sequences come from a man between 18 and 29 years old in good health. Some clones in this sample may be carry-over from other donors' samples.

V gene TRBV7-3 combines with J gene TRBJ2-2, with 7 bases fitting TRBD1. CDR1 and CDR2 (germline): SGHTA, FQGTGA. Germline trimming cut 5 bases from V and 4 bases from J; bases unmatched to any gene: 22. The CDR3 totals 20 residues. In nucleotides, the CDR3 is TGTGCCAGCAGCATGGGCTCGGAGACAGGGACCCGATCGAGCACCGGGGAGCTGTTTTTT. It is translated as CASSMGSETGTRSSTGELFF.

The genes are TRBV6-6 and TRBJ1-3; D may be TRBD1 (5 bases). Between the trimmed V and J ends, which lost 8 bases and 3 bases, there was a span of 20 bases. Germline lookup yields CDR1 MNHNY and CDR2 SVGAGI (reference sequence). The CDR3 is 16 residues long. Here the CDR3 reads CASSLSGERGGNTIYF. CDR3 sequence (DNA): TGTGCCAGCTCCCTCTCGGGGGAAAGGGGTGGAAACACCATATATTTT.

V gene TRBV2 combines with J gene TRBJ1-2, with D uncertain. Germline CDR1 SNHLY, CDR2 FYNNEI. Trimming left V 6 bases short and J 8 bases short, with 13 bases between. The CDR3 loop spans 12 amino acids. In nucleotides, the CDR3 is TGTGCCAGCAGGGTGTATCCGGGCGGCTACACCTTC. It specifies CASRVYPGGYTF.

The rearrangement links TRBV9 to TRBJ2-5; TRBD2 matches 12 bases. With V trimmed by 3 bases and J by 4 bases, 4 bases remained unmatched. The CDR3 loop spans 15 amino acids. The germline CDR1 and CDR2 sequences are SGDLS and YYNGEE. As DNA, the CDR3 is TGTGCCAGCAGCGCGACTAGCGGGAGTTCAGAGACCCAGTACTTC. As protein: CASSATSGSSETQYF. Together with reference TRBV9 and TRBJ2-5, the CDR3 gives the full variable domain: DSGVTQTPKHLITATGQRVTLRCSPRSGDLSVYWYQQSLDQGLQFLIQYYNGEERAKGNILERFSAQQFPDLHSELNLSSLELGDSALYFCASSATSGSSETQYFGPGTRLLVL.

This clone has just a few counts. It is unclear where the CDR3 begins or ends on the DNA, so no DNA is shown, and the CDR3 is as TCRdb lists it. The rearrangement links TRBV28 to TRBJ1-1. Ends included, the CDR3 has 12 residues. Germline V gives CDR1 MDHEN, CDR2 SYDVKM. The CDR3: CASSTSNTEAFF.

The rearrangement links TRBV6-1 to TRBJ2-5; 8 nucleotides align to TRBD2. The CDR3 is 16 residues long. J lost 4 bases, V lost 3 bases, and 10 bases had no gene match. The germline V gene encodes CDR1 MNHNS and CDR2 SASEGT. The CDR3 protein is CASSDRGGESPETQYF. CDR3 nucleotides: TGTGCCAGCAGTGACCGGGGGGGGGAATCTCCAGAGACCCAGTACTTC.

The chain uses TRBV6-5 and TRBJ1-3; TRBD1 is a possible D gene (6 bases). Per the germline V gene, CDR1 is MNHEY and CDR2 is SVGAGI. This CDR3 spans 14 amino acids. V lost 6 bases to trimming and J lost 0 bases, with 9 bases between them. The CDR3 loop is CASRDSPSGNTIYF. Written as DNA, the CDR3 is TGTGCCAGCAGGGACAGCCCCTCTGGAAACACCATATATTTT.

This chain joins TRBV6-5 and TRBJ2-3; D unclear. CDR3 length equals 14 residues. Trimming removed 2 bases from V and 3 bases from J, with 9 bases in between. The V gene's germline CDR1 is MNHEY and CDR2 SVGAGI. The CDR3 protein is CASSYRVATDTQYF. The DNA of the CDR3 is TGTGCCAGCAGTTACCGGGTAGCAACAGATACGCAGTATTTT.

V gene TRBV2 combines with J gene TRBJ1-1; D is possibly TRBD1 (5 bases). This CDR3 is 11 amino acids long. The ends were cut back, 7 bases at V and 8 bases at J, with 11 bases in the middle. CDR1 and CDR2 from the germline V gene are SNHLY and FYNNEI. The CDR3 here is CASTIYREAFF. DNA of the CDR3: TGTGCCAGCACCATCTACAGGGAAGCTTTCTTT.

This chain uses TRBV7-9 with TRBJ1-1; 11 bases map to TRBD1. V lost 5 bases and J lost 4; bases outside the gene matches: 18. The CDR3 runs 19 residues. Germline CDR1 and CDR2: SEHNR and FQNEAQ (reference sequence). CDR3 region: CASSQMDRGRLGRGTEAFF. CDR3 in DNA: TGTGCCAGCAGCCAGATGGACAGGGGGCGCTTGGGTCGGGGCACTGAAGCTTTCTTT.

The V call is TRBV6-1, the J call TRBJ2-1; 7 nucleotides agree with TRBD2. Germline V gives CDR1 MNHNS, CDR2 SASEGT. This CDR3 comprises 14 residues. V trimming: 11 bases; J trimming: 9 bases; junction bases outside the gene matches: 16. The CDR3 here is CAACLVLREGEQFF. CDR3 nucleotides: TGTGCCGCCTGTCTAGTCTTAAGGGAGGGTGAGCAGTTCTTC.

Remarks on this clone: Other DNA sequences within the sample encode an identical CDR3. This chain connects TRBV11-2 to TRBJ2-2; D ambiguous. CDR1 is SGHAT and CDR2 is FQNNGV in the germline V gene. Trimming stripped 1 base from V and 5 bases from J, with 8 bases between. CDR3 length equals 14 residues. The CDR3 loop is CASSLVSSTGELFF. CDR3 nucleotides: TGTGCCAGCAGCTTAGTGTCTAGTACCGGGGAGCTGTTTTTT.

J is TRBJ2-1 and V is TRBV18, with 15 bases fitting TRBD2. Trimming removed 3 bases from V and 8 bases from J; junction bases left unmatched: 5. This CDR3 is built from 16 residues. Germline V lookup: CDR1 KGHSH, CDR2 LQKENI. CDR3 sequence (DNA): TGTGCCAGCTCACCGGGACTAGCGGGAGGAAATTATGAGCAGTTCTTC. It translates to CASSPGLAGGNYEQFF.

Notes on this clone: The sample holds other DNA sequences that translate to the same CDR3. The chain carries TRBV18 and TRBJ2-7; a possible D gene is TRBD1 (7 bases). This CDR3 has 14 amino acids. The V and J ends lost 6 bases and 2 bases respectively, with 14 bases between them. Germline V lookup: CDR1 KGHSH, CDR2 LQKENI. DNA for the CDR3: TGTGCCAGCTCCCTAGGCAGGGGGGCCTACGAGCAGTACTTC. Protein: CASSLGRGAYEQYF.